These 19 T cell receptor beta chains were all obtained from the same sample, sequenced in a study of vaccination effects on CD4 cells after COVID-19. No antigen is known for these receptors. Antigen-specific CD4+ T cell clonotypes were called by their expansion after viral peptide-pool culture in ViraFEST. It was after approximately 11 days of culture that CD4+ T cells were isolated. The person acquired a PCR-confirmed SARS-CoV-2 infection between March and December 2020. Measured with immunoSEQ multiplex PCR; TCRdb has only the in-frame clones, and not every one. Among about 19,000 clones listed, around 76% were seen once. Material: CD4+ T cells from PBMCs cultured with SARS-CoV-2 spike peptides, obtained before COVID-19 vaccination. The receptors shown here come from a human donor who had a prior SARS-CoV-2 infection.

This sequence joins TRBV4-2 and TRBJ2-7, with D perhaps given as TRBD1 or TRBD2 (5 bases each). The length of the CDR3 is 16 residues. Trimming shortened V by 0 bases and J by 9 bases, and 21 bases separated the two germline ends. The germline V gene has CDR1 LGHNA and CDR2 YNFKEQ. The CDR3 bases are TGTGCCAGCAGCCAAGATAGGGACGGTGGCCCTAGTGGGCAGTACTTC. It codes for CASSQDRDGGPSGQYF.

CDR3: CASSLGTGGAAYEQYF. The CDR3 nucleotides read TGTGCCAGCAGCTTGGGGACGGGAGGGGCCGCCTACGAGCAGTACTTC. This chain joins TRBV7-2 and TRBJ2-7; 8 bases align to TRBD2. Germline CDR1 SGHTA, CDR2 FQGNSA. V lost 3 bases and J lost 2; bases outside the gene matches: 9. The CDR3 is 16 amino acids.

The genes are TRBV7-9 and TRBJ1-1, with TRBD1 matching over 7 bases. This CDR3 is 13 amino acids long. The germline gives CDR1 SEHNR, CDR2 FQNEAQ (reference sequence). The V segment lost 0 bases and the J segment 7 bases; nucleotides outside the gene matches: 2. In DNA, the CDR3 is TGTGCCAGCAGCTTAGCAGGGGGCGGTGAAGCTTTCTTT. Its translation is CASSLAGGGEAFF.

This clone has only a few counts. The V gene is TRBV4-3, the J gene TRBJ2-7; TRBD1 matches 8 bases. The CDR3 contains 16 residues. Trimming took 0 bases from V and 3 from J; bases not matched to a gene: 7. Per the germline V gene, CDR1 is LGHNA and CDR2 is YSLEER. The CDR3 coding sequence is TGCGCCAGCAGCCAAGATTTTCGACAGGGGTTCTACGAGCAGTACTTC. Its protein is CASSQDFRQGFYEQYF.

The V and J genes are TRBV5-1 and TRBJ2-1; D perhaps matches TRBD2 (6 bases). The V gene's germline CDR1 is SGHRS and CDR2 YFSETQ. V lost 0 bases to trimming and J lost 5 bases, with 9 bases between them. There are 14 residues in the CDR3. This chain's CDR3 is CASSLDGGNNEQFF. DNA of the CDR3: TGCGCCAGCAGCTTGGACGGGGGTAACAATGAGCAGTTCTTC.

V and J are TRBV29-1 and TRBJ2-3; possible D gene TRBD2, 5 bases. Trimming took 4 bases from V and 7 from J, leaving 12 bases between them. Germline V gives CDR1 SQVTM, CDR2 ANQGSEA. CDR3 length: 12 residues. The CDR3: CSVVTPGYTQYF. The DNA of the CDR3 is TGCAGCGTTGTAACGCCGGGATATACGCAGTATTTT.

The chain is built from TRBV5-6 and TRBJ2-2; a possible D gene is TRBD2 (6 bases). CDR3 size: 17 residues. With 6 bases removed from V and 6 bases from J, the gap between germline ends came to 24 bases. Germline CDR1 is SGHDT and CDR2 is YYEEEE. CDR3 DNA: TGTGCCAGCAATCTATTGACCGGGGGAGAGTTGGCCGGGGAGCTGTTTTTT. It encodes CASNLLTGGELAGELFF.

The CDR3 DNA follows: TGTGCCAGCAGCTATGGGCGGGAACTGATCACAGATACGCAGTATTTT. Translating it yields CASSYGRELITDTQYF. The gene calls are TRBV7-8 and TRBJ2-3; possible D gene TRBD2, 6 bases. V was cut by 4 bases and J by 2 bases, with 16 bases left in between. This CDR3 spans 16 amino acids. Germline CDR1 is SGHVS and CDR2 is FQNEAQ.

This clone has more than one count but fewer than ten. The chain uses TRBV5-1 and TRBJ2-2; D is ambiguous. This CDR3 is 14 amino acids long. Germline assignment: CDR1 SGHRS and CDR2 YFSETQ. With 4 bases removed from V and 6 bases from J, the gap between germline ends came to 13 bases. This CDR3 is CASSPLDRAGELFF. In nucleotides, the CDR3 is TGCGCCAGCAGCCCGTTAGACCGCGCCGGGGAGCTGTTTTTT.

This clone is classed as medium-sized. The V gene is TRBV5-4, the J gene TRBJ1-6, with TRBD1 as a possible D gene (6 bases). Trimming removed 1 base from V and 7 bases from J, with 12 bases in between. This CDR3 region has 15 residues. Germline CDR1 reads SGHNT; CDR2 reads YYREEE (reference sequence). The CDR3 here is CASSLWQGTNSPLHF. The CDR3, as DNA: TGTGCCAGCAGCTTGTGGCAGGGGACAAATTCACCCCTCCACTTT.

In this sample, this clone turned up a few times. The J gene is TRBJ2-7, the V gene TRBV4-1; unclear D gene. The CDR3 covers 14 residues. Trimming left V 0 bases short and J 12 bases short, with 18 bases between. Germline loops: CDR1 MGHRA, CDR2 YSYEKL. CDR3 DNA sequence: TGCGCCAGCAGCCAAGAAATTAACTGGGGTGGACGGTACTTC. Protein product: CASSQEINWGGRYF.

The J gene is TRBJ1-5, the V gene TRBV15, with unresolved D. The CDR3 runs 14 residues. Trimming removed 2 bases at V and 0 bases at J, with 5 bases between. Germline V CDR1 and CDR2: LNHNV, YYDKDF (reference sequence). The chain's CDR3 is CATSRRASNQPQHF. The CDR3 DNA follows: TGTGCCACCAGCAGACGAGCTAGCAATCAGCCCCAGCATTTT.

The rearrangement links TRBV7-9 to TRBJ2-4, with D hard to call. The germline V gene has CDR1 SEHNR and CDR2 FQNEAQ (reference sequence). The germline V and J ends were trimmed by 0 bases and 0 bases, with 6 bases remaining between them. CDR3 length equals 15 residues. In DNA, the CDR3 is TGTGCCAGCAGCTTAGCGAGCTTAGCCAAAAACATTCAGTACTTC. Its translation is CASSLASLAKNIQYF.

The chain joins TRBV6-5 to TRBJ2-7; 9 positions agree with TRBD2. V was clipped by 4 bases and J by 1 base; unmatched bases: 5. CDR3 length: 15 amino acids. CDR1 and CDR2 (germline): MNHEY, SVGAGI. The chain's CDR3 is CASSSHLAGSYEQYF. CDR3 bases: TGTGCCAGCAGTTCCCACCTAGCGGGATCCTACGAGCAGTACTTC.

The rearrangement uses TRBV4-1 and TRBJ2-7, with 8 bases that match TRBD1. The CDR3 has 16 residues. With V trimmed by 3 bases and J by 1 base, 8 bases remained unmatched. Germline CDR1 reads MGHRA; CDR2 reads YSYEKL. The CDR3 DNA sequence: TGCGCCAGCAGCCACGAGTATAGACAGGGGTCCTACGAGCAGTACTTC. This codes for CASSHEYRQGSYEQYF.

The chain links TRBV3-1 (or the pseudogene TRBV3-2) to TRBJ2-5; either TRBD1 or TRBD2 may supply D (5 bases each). The germline V and J ends were trimmed by 6 bases and 7 bases, with 24 bases remaining between them. This CDR3 contains 16 residues. Germline CDR1 reads LGHDT; CDR2 reads YNNKEL (reference sequence). This CDR3 reads CASSWWETRLRGTQYF. CDR3 in DNA: TGTGCCAGCAGTTGGTGGGAGACCAGACTTAGGGGGACCCAGTACTTC.

The DNA of the CDR3 is TGTGCCAGCAGAAGACTAGCGGGAGTGGTCGAGCAGTACTTC. It translates to CASRRLAGVVEQYF. This sequence joins TRBV2 and TRBJ2-7; 12 bases fit TRBD2. Unmatched junction bases numbered 6, after V lost 6 bases and J lost 6 bases. This CDR3 region has 14 residues. The germline V gene has CDR1 SNHLY and CDR2 FYNNEI.

J is TRBJ1-1 and V is TRBV5-1, with D tentatively TRBD1 (6 bases). The V end was cut by 4 bases, the J end by 5 bases, with 18 bases between. CDR1 and CDR2 from the germline V gene are SGHRS and YFSETQ. CDR3 size: 15 residues. The CDR3 region has the DNA TGCGCCAGCAGCCCATACACGACAGGTATTACTGAAGCTTTCTTT. As protein: CASSPYTTGITEAFF. Drawing the rest from reference TRBV5-1 and TRBJ1-1, the complete variable domain is KAGVTQTPRYLIKTRGQQVTLSCSPISGHRSVSWYQQTPGQGLQFLFEYFSETQRNKGNFPGRFSGRQFSNSRSEMNVSTLELGDSALYLCASSPYTTGITEAFFGQGTRLTVV.

V and J are TRBV11-3 and TRBJ2-1, with 13 nucleotides matching TRBD2. The V and J ends lost 5 bases and 3 bases, in that order; junction bases with no gene match: 7. The CDR3 has 17 amino acids. The germline V gene has CDR1 SGHNT and CDR2 YENEEA. The CDR3 is CASSIGRTSGGYNEQFF. The CDR3, as DNA: TGTGCCAGCAGCATCGGTAGGACTAGCGGGGGCTACAATGAGCAGTTCTTC.